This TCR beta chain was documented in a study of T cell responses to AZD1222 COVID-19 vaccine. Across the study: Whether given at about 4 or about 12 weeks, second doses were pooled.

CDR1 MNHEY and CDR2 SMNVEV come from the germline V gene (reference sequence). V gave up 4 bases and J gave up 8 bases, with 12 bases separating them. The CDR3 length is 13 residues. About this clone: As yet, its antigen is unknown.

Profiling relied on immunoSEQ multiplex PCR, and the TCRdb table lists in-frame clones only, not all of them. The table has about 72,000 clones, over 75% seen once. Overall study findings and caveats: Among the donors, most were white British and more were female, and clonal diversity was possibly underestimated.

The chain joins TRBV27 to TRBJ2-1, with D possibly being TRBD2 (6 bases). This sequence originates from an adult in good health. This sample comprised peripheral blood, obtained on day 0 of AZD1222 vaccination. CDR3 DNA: TGTGCCAGCAGTTCTCCCCCGGGGGATGAGCAGTTCTTC. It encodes CASSSPPGDEQFF.